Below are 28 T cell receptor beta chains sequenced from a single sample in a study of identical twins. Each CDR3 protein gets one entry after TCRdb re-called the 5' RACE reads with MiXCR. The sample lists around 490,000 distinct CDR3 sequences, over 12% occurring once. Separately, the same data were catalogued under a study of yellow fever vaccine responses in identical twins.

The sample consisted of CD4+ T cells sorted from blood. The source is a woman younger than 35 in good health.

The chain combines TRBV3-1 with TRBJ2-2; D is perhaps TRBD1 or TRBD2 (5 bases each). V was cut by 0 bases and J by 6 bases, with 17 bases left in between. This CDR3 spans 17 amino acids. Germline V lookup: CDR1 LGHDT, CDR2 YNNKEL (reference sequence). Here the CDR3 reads CASSQDFNLQGPGELFF. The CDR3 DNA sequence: TGTGCCAGCAGCCAAGATTTTAACTTGCAGGGACCCGGGGAGCTGTTTTTT.

This CDR3 is CSATGRASGPGETQYF. CDR3 DNA: TGCAGTGCTACCGGGCGGGCTAGCGGACCAGGGGAGACCCAGTACTTC. The chain employs TRBV20-1 and TRBJ2-5; 7 positions agree with TRBD2. The CDR3 has 16 amino acids. Trimming at V came to 4 bases and at J to 5 bases, leaving 16 bases not matched to a gene. Germline V CDR1 and CDR2: DFQATT, SNEGSKA (reference sequence).

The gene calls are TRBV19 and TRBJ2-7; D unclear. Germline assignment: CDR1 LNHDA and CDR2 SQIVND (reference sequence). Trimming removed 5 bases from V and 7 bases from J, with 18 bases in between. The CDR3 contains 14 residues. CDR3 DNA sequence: TGTGCCAGTAGTCCCTCCCTCGGATCGTGGGAGCAGTACTTC. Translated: CASSPSLGSWEQYF.

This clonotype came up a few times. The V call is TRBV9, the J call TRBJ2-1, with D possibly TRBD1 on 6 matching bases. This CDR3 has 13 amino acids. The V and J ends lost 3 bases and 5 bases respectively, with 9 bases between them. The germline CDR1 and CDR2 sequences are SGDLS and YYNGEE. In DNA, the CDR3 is TGTGCCAGCAGCGGGGGGCCAGACAATGAGCAGTTCTTC. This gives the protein CASSGGPDNEQFF.

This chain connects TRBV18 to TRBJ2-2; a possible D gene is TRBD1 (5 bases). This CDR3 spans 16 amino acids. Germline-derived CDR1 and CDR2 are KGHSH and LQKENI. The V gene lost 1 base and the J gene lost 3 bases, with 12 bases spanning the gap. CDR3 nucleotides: TGTGCCAGCTCACCACTAGCAGGGTCGGACACCGGGGAGCTGTTTTTT. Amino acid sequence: CASSPLAGSDTGELFF. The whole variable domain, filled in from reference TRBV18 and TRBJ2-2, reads NAGVMQNPRHLVRRRGQEARLRCSPMKGHSHVYWYRQLPEEGLKFMVYLQKENIIDESGMPKERFSAEFPKEGPSILRIQQVVRGDSAAYFCASSPLAGSDTGELFFGEGSRLTVL.

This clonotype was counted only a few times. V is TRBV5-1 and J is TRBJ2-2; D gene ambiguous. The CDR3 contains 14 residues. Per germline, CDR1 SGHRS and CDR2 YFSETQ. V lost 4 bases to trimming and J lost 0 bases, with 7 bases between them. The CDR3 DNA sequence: TGCGCCAGCAGCCCTTTTGCGAACACCGGGGAGCTGTTTTTT. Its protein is CASSPFANTGELFF. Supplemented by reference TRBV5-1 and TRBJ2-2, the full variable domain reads KAGVTQTPRYLIKTRGQQVTLSCSPISGHRSVSWYQQTPGQGLQFLFEYFSETQRNKGNFPGRFSGRQFSNSRSEMNVSTLELGDSALYLCASSPFANTGELFFGEGSRLTVL.

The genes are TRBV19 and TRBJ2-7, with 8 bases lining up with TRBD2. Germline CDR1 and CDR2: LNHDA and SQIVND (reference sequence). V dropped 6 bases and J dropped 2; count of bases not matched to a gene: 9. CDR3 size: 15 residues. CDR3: CASRVGGRNTYEQYF. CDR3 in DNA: TGTGCCAGTAGGGTTGGCGGGAGGAACACCTACGAGCAGTACTTC.

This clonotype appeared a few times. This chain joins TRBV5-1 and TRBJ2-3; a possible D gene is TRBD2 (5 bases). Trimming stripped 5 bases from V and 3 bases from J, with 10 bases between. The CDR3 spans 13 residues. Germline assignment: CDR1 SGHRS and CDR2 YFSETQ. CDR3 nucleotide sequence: TGCGCCAGCAGGCCAGCGGAGACAGATACGCAGTATTTT. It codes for CASRPAETDTQYF.

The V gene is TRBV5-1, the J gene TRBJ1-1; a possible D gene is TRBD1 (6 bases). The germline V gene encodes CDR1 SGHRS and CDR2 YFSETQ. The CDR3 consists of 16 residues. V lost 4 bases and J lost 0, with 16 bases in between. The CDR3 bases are TGCGCCAGCAGCCCACATAAAGGGGGAATGAACACTGAAGCTTTCTTT. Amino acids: CASSPHKGGMNTEAFF.

The CDR3 spells CASSSALAGGTGELFF. In nucleotides, the CDR3 is TGTGCCAGCAGCTCTGCACTAGCGGGAGGCACCGGGGAGCTGTTTTTT. The J gene is TRBJ2-2, the V gene TRBV7-3; 12 bases map to TRBD2. V trimming: 4 bases; J trimming: 4 bases; junction bases outside the gene matches: 4. Germline CDR1 and CDR2: SGHTA and FQGTGA. This CDR3 has 16 amino acids. Full variable domain (remainder filled in from reference TRBV7-3 and TRBJ2-2): GAGVSQTPSNKVTEKGKYVELRCDPISGHTALYWYRQSLGQGPEFLIYFQGTGAADDSGLPNDRFFAVRPEGSVSTLKIQRTERGDSAVYLCASSSALAGGTGELFFGEGSRLTVL.

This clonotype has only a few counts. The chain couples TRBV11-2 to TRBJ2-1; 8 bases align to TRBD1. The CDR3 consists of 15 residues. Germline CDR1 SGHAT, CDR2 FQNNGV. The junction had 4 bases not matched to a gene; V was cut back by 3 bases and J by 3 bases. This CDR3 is CASSFTGGDYNEQFF. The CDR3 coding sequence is TGTGCCAGCAGCTTTACAGGGGGAGACTACAATGAGCAGTTCTTC.

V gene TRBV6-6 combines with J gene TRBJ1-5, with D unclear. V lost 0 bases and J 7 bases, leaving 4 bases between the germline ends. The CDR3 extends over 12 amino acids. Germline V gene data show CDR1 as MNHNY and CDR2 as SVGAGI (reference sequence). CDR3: CASSYSWQPQHF. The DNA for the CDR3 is TGTGCCAGCAGTTACTCTTGGCAGCCCCAGCATTTT.

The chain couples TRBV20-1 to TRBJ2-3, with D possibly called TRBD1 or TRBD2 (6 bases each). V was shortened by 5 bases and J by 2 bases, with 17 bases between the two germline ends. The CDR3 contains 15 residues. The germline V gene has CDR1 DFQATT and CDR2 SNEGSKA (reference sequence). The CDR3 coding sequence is TGCAGTGCTCCCCCGGGTAGGGGGGTCACAGATACGCAGTATTTT. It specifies CSAPPGRGVTDTQYF.

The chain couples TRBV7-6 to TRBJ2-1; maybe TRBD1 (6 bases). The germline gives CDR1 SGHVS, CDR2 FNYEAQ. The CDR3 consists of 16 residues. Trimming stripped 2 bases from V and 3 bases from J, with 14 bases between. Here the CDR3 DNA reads TGTGCCAGCAGCTTAATGCAGGGGACCCTCTACAATGAGCAGTTCTTC. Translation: CASSLMQGTLYNEQFF.

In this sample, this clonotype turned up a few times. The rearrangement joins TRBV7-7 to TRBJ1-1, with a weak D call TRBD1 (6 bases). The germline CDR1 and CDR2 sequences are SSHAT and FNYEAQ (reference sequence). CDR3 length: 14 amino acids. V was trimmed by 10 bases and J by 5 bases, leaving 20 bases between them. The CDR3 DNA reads TGTGCCAAACACCTATTTAGGGGGAGGACTGAAGCTTTCTTT. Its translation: CAKHLFRGRTEAFF. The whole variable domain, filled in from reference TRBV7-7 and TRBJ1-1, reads GAGVSQSPRYKVTKRGQDVTLRCDPISSHATLYWYQQALGQGPEFLTYFNYEAQPDKSGLPSDRFSAERPEGSISTLTIQRTEQRDSAMYRCAKHLFRGRTEAFFGQGTRLTVV.

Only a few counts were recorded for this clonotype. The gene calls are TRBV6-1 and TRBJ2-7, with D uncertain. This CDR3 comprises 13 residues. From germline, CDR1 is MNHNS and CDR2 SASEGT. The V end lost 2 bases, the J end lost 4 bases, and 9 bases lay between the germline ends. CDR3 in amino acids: CASSENSEYEQYF. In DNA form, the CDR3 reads TGTGCCAGCAGTGAAAACAGCGAGTACGAGCAGTACTTC.

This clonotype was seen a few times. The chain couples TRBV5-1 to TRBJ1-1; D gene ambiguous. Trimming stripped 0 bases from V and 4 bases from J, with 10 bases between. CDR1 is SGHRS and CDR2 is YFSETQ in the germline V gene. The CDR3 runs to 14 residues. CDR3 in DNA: TGCGCCAGCAGCTTGGACGCGCTAGGCACTGAAGCTTTCTTT. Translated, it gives CASSLDALGTEAFF.

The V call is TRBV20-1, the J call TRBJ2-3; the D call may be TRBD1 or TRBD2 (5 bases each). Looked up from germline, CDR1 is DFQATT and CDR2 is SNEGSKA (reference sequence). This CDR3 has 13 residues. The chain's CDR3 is CIIPGRSTDTQYF. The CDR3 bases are TGCATTATACCGGGACGGAGCACAGATACGCAGTATTTT.

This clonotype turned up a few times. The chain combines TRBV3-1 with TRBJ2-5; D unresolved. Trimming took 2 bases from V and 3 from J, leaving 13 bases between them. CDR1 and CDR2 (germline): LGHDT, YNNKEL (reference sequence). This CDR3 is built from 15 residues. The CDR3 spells CASSQPRAPKETQYF. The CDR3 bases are TGTGCCAGCAGCCAACCCCGGGCTCCTAAAGAGACCCAGTACTTC.

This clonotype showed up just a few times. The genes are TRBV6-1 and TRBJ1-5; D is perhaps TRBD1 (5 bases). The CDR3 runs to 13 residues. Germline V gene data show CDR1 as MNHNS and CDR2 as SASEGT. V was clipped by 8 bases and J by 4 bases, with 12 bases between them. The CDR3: CASSREGNQPQHF. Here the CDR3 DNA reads TGTGCCAGCTCCAGGGAGGGAAATCAGCCCCAGCATTTT.

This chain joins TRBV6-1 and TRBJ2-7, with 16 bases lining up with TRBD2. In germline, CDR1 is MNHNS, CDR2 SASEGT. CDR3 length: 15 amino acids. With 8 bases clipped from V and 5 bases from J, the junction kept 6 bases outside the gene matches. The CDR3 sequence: CASQGTSGRAHEQYF. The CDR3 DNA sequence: TGTGCCAGCCAGGGGACTAGCGGGAGGGCCCACGAGCAGTACTTC.

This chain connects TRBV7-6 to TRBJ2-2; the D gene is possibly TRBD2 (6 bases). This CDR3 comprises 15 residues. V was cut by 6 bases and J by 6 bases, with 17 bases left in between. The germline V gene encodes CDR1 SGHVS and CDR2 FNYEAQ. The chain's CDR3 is CASRWKQGEAGELFF. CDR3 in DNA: TGTGCCAGCAGATGGAAACAAGGGGAGGCCGGGGAGCTGTTTTTT.

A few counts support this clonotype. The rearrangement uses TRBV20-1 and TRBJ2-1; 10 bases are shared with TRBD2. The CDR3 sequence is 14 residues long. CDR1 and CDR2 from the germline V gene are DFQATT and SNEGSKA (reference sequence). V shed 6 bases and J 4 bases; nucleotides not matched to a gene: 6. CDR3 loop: CSAVGTSAYNEQFF. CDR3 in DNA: TGCAGTGCCGTAGGGACTAGCGCATACAATGAGCAGTTCTTC.

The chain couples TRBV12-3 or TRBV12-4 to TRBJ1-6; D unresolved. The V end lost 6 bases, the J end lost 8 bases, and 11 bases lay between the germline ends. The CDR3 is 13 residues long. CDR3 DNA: TGTGCCAGCAGCAGATCTTTATATTCACCCCTCCACTTT. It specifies CASSRSLYSPLHF.

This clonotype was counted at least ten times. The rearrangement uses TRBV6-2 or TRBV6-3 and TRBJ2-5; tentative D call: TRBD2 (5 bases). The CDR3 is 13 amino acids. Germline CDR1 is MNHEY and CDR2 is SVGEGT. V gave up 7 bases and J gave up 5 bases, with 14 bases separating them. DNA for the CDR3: TGTGCCAGCAAAACCAGCGGAGTGGAGACCCAGTACTTC. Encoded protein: CASKTSGVETQYF.

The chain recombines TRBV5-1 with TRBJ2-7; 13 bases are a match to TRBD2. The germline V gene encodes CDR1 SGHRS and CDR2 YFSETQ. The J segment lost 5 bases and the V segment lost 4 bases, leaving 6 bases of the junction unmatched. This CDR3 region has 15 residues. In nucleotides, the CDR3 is TGCGCCAGCAGCCCCCGGACTAGCGGGAGCGACGAGCAGTACTTC. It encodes CASSPRTSGSDEQYF.

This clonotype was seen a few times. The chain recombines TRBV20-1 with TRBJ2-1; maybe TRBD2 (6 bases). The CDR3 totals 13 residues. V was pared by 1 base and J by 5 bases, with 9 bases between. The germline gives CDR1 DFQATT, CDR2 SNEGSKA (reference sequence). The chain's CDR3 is CSARVGGNNEQFF. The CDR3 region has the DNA TGCAGTGCTAGAGTTGGGGGGAACAATGAGCAGTTCTTC.

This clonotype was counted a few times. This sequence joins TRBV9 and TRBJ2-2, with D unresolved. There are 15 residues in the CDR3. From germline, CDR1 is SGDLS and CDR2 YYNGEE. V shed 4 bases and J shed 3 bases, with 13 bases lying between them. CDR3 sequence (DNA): TGTGCCAGCAGCCGAGTAATGGCGGACACCGGGGAGCTGTTTTTT. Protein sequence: CASSRVMADTGELFF.